This T cell receptor beta chain was captured in a study of CD8 T cells in Susac syndrome. Random hexamers served to reverse transcribe about 0.45 to 1 ug RNA. The authors amplified TCR beta CDR3 across 54 Vbeta and 13 Jbeta using immunoSEQ multiplex PCR. TCRdb passed the immunoSEQ multiplex PCR reads through MiXCR, listing each CDR3 protein once. The sample lists some 63,000 distinct CDR3 sequences, approximately 93% occurring once. Of note for this clonotype: Its antigen is undetermined.

The V end lost 8 bases, the J end lost 3 bases, and 17 bases lay between the germline ends. The CDR3 is made up of 14 amino acids. Germline V gives CDR1 MNHEY, CDR2 SMNVEV (reference sequence). Points from the study as a whole: The study recognized that the number of individuals in its TCR sequencing and HLA analysis was relatively small.

Sequencing of TCR beta was carried out in blood CD8+ and CD4+ T cells. The sample consisted of CD8+ T cells from PBMCs. This rearrangement joins TRBV27 to TRBJ2-7; tentatively, D is TRBD1 (7 bases). The source is a human donor with multiple sclerosis. The CDR3, as DNA: TGTGCCAGCCGCCCGCAGGGGGGCTACTACGAGCAGTACTTC. Translated, it gives CASRPQGGYYEQYF.